This TCR beta chain was sequenced for a study of cytomegalovirus exposure and HLA in healthy donors. Concerning this clone itself: Its antigen remains unknown.

Findings of the study overall: Compared with the roughly 670-donor mean, an Asian-associated ancestry cluster reportedly had fewer N-insertions, according to a later analysis. TCR beta V- and J-gene trimming was later associated with a missense DCLRE1C variant.

PCR amplification relied on 60 Vbeta primers (plus 13 Jbeta primers). Assay used: immunoSEQ multiplex PCR; TCRdb lists only in-frame clones, some missing. Among roughly 110,000 clones listed, about 76% were seen once. Per the germline V gene, CDR1 is MGHRA and CDR2 is YSYEKL. The CDR3 is 17 residues long. Trimming pared 0 bases from V and 3 bases from J, leaving 15 bases between. Each of the donors was a healthy bone marrow donor. The donors, nominally healthy at sampling, likely had unrecorded immune exposures. Sample: PBMCs. This chain links TRBV4-1 with TRBJ1-5; TRBD1 is a possible D gene (6 bases). The clonotype originates from a woman aged 45 to 65 in good health and CMV-seropositive. CDR3 in amino acids: CASSQDMAGVFNQPQHF. The CDR3 DNA reads TGCGCCAGCAGCCAAGATATGGCAGGGGTTTTCAATCAGCCCCAGCATTTT.